A selection of T cell receptor beta chains follows, all from one sample in a study of technical replicates of blood from several donors. Assay: immunoSEQ multiplex PCR; the TCRdb copy retains only in-frame clones and omits some. The profile shows approximately 50,000 clones, 90% to 97% of them singletons. Specimen: T cells isolated from PBMCs. The receptors stem from a human donor in good health. Both conserved end residues are part of each CDR3. The D gene is left open where the match is weak. Expanded clones are given a class, and other clones once, few, many or no size at all.

len: 15
j_gene: TRBJ2-1
d_gene: -
v_gene: TRBV9
abundance: -
CDR3aa: CASSVLGAVLNEQFF
CDR3nt: TGTGCCAGCAGCGTATTGGGGGCCGTACTCAATGAGCAGTTCTTC

len: 15
j_gene: TRBJ2-5
d_gene: -
v_gene: TRBV10-3
abundance: -
CDR3aa: CAISENQGTSETQYF
CDR3nt: TGTGCCATCAGTGAGAATCAGGGAACGTCAGAGACCCAGTACTTC

len: 16
j_gene: TRBJ2-7
d_gene: -
v_gene: TRBV6-6
abundance: -
CDR3aa: CASSGRQGSSSYEQYF
CDR3nt: TGTGCCAGCAGTGGACGTCAGGGGTCATCCTCCTACGAGCAGTACTTC

len: 18
j_gene: TRBJ1-1
d_gene: -
v_gene: TRBV29-1
abundance: -
CDR3aa: CSVDEPPPLTVENTEAFF
CDR3nt: TGCAGCGTGGATGAACCACCGCCTTTGACAGTAGAGAACACTGAAGCTTTCTTT

len: 13
j_gene: TRBJ2-1
d_gene: -
v_gene: TRBV29-1
abundance: -
CDR3aa: CSVASSSYNEQFF
CDR3nt: TGCAGCGTTGCCTCTAGCTCCTACAATGAGCAGTTCTTC

len: 15
j_gene: TRBJ2-7
d_gene: TRBD2
v_gene: TRBV28
abundance: -
CDR3aa: CASSLTPGTNYEQYF
CDR3nt: TGTGCCAGCAGTTTAACCCCTGGGACTAACTACGAGCAGTACTTC

len: 15
j_gene: TRBJ2-2
d_gene: TRBD2
v_gene: TRBV5-6
abundance: -
CDR3aa: CASSIAGINTGELFF
CDR3nt: TGTGCCAGCAGCATAGCGGGGATTAACACCGGGGAGCTGTTTTTT

len: 14
j_gene: TRBJ2-7
d_gene: -
v_gene: TRBV15
abundance: once
CDR3aa: CATSRDYPPTGQYF
CDR3nt: TGTGCCACCAGCAGAGATTATCCTCCGACGGGGCAGTACTTC

len: 14
j_gene: TRBJ2-5
d_gene: TRBD2
v_gene: TRBV29-1
abundance: -
CDR3aa: CSVDGREIRGTQYF
CDR3nt: TGCAGCGTGGATGGGCGGGAGATCCGGGGGACCCAGTACTTC

len: 14
j_gene: TRBJ2-3
d_gene: TRBD1
v_gene: TRBV29-1
abundance: -
CDR3aa: CSVEGQGFTDTQYF
CDR3nt: TGCAGCGTTGAGGGACAGGGATTTACAGATACGCAGTATTTT

len: 15
j_gene: TRBJ1-2
d_gene: TRBD1
v_gene: TRBV4-1
abundance: -
CDR3aa: CASSQDPGGNYGYTF
CDR3nt: TGCGCCAGCAGCCAAGACCCAGGGGGTAACTATGGCTACACCTTC

len: 15
j_gene: TRBJ2-7
d_gene: TRBD2
v_gene: TRBV11-3
abundance: -
CDR3aa: CASSLPGLAPYEQYF
CDR3nt: TGTGCCAGCAGCTTGCCGGGACTAGCCCCCTACGAGCAGTACTTC

len: 15
j_gene: TRBJ2-5
d_gene: TRBD2
v_gene: TRBV7-9
abundance: -
CDR3aa: CASSPGLGFKETQYF
CDR3nt: TGTGCCAGCAGCCCGGGACTAGGGTTCAAAGAGACCCAGTACTTC

len: 16
j_gene: TRBJ2-2
d_gene: TRBD1
v_gene: TRBV27
abundance: once
CDR3aa: CASSLYRQGDTGELFF
CDR3nt: TGTGCCAGCAGTTTATATCGACAGGGAGACACCGGGGAGCTGTTTTTT

len: 15
j_gene: TRBJ2-1
d_gene: -
v_gene: TRBV6-5
abundance: -
CDR3aa: CASSYSESSYNEQFF
CDR3nt: TGTGCCAGCAGTTACTCGGAGAGCTCCTACAATGAGCAGTTCTTC

len: 15
j_gene: TRBJ2-3
d_gene: -
v_gene: TRBV9
abundance: -
CDR3aa: CASSVGGVSSDTQYF
CDR3nt: TGTGCCAGCAGCGTAGGGGGGGTTAGCTCAGATACGCAGTATTTT

len: 14
j_gene: TRBJ2-7
d_gene: -
v_gene: TRBV5-1
abundance: -
CDR3aa: CASSLGSQSYEQYF
CDR3nt: TGCGCCAGCAGCTTGGGATCCCAGTCCTACGAGCAGTACTTC

len: 15
j_gene: TRBJ2-4
d_gene: TRBD1
v_gene: TRBV6-6
abundance: -
CDR3aa: CASTPTGTGENIQYF
CDR3nt: TGTGCCAGCACCCCAACCGGGACAGGCGAAAACATTCAGTACTTC

len: 15
j_gene: TRBJ1-2
d_gene: -
v_gene: TRBV4-2
abundance: -
CDR3aa: CASSPRTGSDYGYTF
CDR3nt: TGTGCCAGCAGCCCCCGAACGGGGTCGGACTATGGCTACACCTTC

len: 15
j_gene: TRBJ1-5
d_gene: -
v_gene: TRBV5-4
abundance: -
CDR3aa: CASSLGAGSDQPQHF
CDR3nt: TGTGCCAGCAGCTTGGGGGCAGGGTCAGACCAGCCCCAGCATTTT

len: 16
j_gene: TRBJ1-1
d_gene: TRBD1
v_gene: TRBV15
abundance: -
CDR3aa: CATSRGFRDREVEAFF
CDR3nt: TGTGCCACCAGCAGAGGCTTCCGGGACAGAGAGGTTGAAGCTTTCTTT

len: 15
j_gene: TRBJ1-5
d_gene: TRBD1
v_gene: TRBV7-9
abundance: -
CDR3aa: CASSPLGQGDRPQHF
CDR3nt: TGTGCCAGCAGCCCCCTAGGACAGGGGGATCGGCCCCAGCATTTT

len: 13
j_gene: TRBJ2-3
d_gene: TRBD2
v_gene: TRBV10-3
abundance: -
CDR3aa: CASLAGEGDTQYF
CDR3nt: TGTGCCTCCCTAGCGGGAGAAGGAGATACGCAGTATTTT

len: 14
j_gene: TRBJ2-7
d_gene: -
v_gene: TRBV28
abundance: -
CDR3aa: CASSFAAGAWEQYF
CDR3nt: TGTGCCAGCAGTTTTGCGGCGGGGGCGTGGGAGCAGTACTTC

len: 16
j_gene: TRBJ2-5
d_gene: TRBD1
v_gene: TRBV6-5
abundance: -
CDR3aa: CASSYSITGQGETQYF
CDR3nt: TGTGCCAGCAGTTACTCGATCACCGGACAGGGAGAGACCCAGTACTTC

len: 17
j_gene: TRBJ2-3
d_gene: -
v_gene: TRBV6-1
abundance: -
CDR3aa: CASSDPGGGDWADTQYF
CDR3nt: TGTGCCAGCAGTGATCCGGGAGGGGGCGATTGGGCAGATACGCAGTATTTT

len: 16
j_gene: TRBJ1-3
d_gene: TRBD1
v_gene: TRBV6-1
abundance: -
CDR3aa: CASSDGTGLSGNTIYF
CDR3nt: TGTGCCAGCAGTGACGGGACAGGCCTCTCTGGAAACACCATATATTTT

len: 16
j_gene: TRBJ2-3
d_gene: TRBD2
v_gene: TRBV7-2
abundance: once
CDR3aa: CASSSRGGVNTDTQYF
CDR3nt: TGTGCCAGCAGCTCTCGCGGGGGGGTTAACACAGATACGCAGTATTTT

len: 14
j_gene: TRBJ2-7
d_gene: TRBD2
v_gene: TRBV27
abundance: -
CDR3aa: CASSAGTRAYEQYF
CDR3nt: TGTGCCAGCAGTGCCGGGACTAGGGCCTACGAGCAGTACTTC

len: 14
j_gene: TRBJ1-2
d_gene: TRBD1
v_gene: TRBV4-3
abundance: -
CDR3aa: CASSSGTDIYGYTF
CDR3nt: TGCGCCAGCAGCTCCGGGACAGACATCTATGGCTACACCTTC

len: 17
j_gene: TRBJ1-5
d_gene: TRBD1
v_gene: TRBV28
abundance: -
CDR3aa: CASSLRGTGGLNQPQHF
CDR3nt: TGTGCCAGCAGTTTGCGGGGGACAGGGGGTCTGAATCAGCCCCAGCATTTT

len: 15
j_gene: TRBJ2-7
d_gene: TRBD2
v_gene: TRBV28
abundance: -
CDR3aa: CASSTSSGGIYEQYF
CDR3nt: TGTGCCAGCAGTACTTCTAGCGGGGGAATCTACGAGCAGTACTTC

len: 15
j_gene: TRBJ2-7
d_gene: TRBD1
v_gene: TRBV6-5
abundance: -
CDR3aa: CASSYERDRLYEQYF
CDR3nt: TGTGCCAGCAGTTACGAAAGGGACAGACTCTACGAGCAGTACTTC

len: 13
j_gene: TRBJ2-3
d_gene: -
v_gene: TRBV25-1
abundance: -
CDR3aa: CASSAQGTDTQYF
CDR3nt: TGTGCCAGCAGTGCCCAGGGCACAGATACGCAGTATTTT

len: 13
j_gene: TRBJ2-3
d_gene: TRBD1
v_gene: TRBV29-1
abundance: -
CDR3aa: CSAMTGMEDTQYF
CDR3nt: TGCAGCGCTATGACAGGGATGGAAGATACGCAGTATTTT

len: 16
j_gene: TRBJ1-3
d_gene: TRBD1
v_gene: TRBV11-3
abundance: few
CDR3aa: CASSRFGTVFGNTIYF
CDR3nt: TGTGCCAGCAGCCGTTTCGGGACAGTTTTCGGAAACACCATATATTTT

len: 14
j_gene: TRBJ1-3
d_gene: -
v_gene: TRBV7-2
abundance: -
CDR3aa: CASSLGATGNTIYF
CDR3nt: TGTGCCAGCAGCTTAGGGGCAACAGGAAACACCATATATTTT

len: 14
j_gene: TRBJ2-2
d_gene: TRBD2
v_gene: TRBV28
abundance: -
CDR3aa: CASIATREAGELFF
CDR3nt: TGTGCCAGCATAGCGACGCGGGAGGCGGGGGAGCTGTTTTTT

len: 12
j_gene: TRBJ2-7
d_gene: -
v_gene: TRBV10-3
abundance: -
CDR3aa: CAISEGVNEQYF
CDR3nt: TGTGCCATCAGTGAAGGAGTCAACGAGCAGTACTTC

len: 15
j_gene: TRBJ2-7
d_gene: TRBD2
v_gene: TRBV11-3
abundance: -
CDR3aa: CASSLDGAGGYEQYF
CDR3nt: TGTGCCAGCAGCTTAGATGGTGCGGGAGGCTACGAGCAGTACTTC

len: 15
j_gene: TRBJ2-2
d_gene: TRBD1
v_gene: TRBV7-3
abundance: -
CDR3aa: CASSSWTGRTGELFF
CDR3nt: TGTGCCAGCAGCTCCTGGACAGGGAGGACCGGGGAGCTGTTTTTT